This is a list of T cell receptor beta chains from one sample in a study of blood T cell repertoires in COVID-19. The data were produced by immunoSEQ multiplex PCR, yet TCRdb's version contains in-frame clones alone and is incomplete. The table records around 30,000 clones, around 90% of them present only once. Sample: peripheral blood. All receptors derive from a man in his forties or fifties with active or convalescent COVID-19. Both conserved end residues are part of each CDR3. A D gene is named only where the DNA matches it firmly. The size field is filled for only some rows; it gives once, few, many or a size class.

clone_size j_call d_call v_call cdr3_aa cdr3_nt
NA TRBJ2-1 TRBD1 TRBV12-3/TRBV12-4 CASSSGGWQFF TGTGCCAGCAGTTCAGGGGGTTGGCAGTTCTTC
NA TRBJ2-7 NA TRBV3-1/TRBV3-2 CASSSPGVPYEQYF TGTGCCAGCAGCAGCCCAGGGGTTCCCTACGAGCAGTACTTC
few TRBJ1-4 TRBD1 TRBV28 CASSLVDRDYEKLFF TGTGCCAGCAGTTTGGTGGACAGGGATTATGAAAAACTGTTTTTT
NA TRBJ1-6 NA TRBV9 CASSATDRYSPLHF TGTGCCAGCAGCGCCACAGACAGGTATTCACCCCTCCACTTT
once TRBJ2-1 TRBD2 TRBV7-2 CASSLAGGLLEQFF TGTGCCAGCAGCCTAGCGGGAGGACTCCTAGAGCAGTTCTTC
NA TRBJ2-7 TRBD1 TRBV29-1 CSVAETGGFEQYF TGCAGCGTTGCCGAGACAGGGGGTTTCGAGCAGTACTTC
medium-sized TRBJ2-2 NA TRBV11-3 CASSLERGTGELFF TGTGCCAGCAGCTTAGAAAGGGGCACCGGGGAGCTGTTTTTT
NA TRBJ2-1 TRBD2 TRBV28 CASSSPLRGRPSNEQFF TGTGCCAGCAGCTCTCCCCTTCGCGGGAGGCCTTCCAATGAGCAGTTCTTC
NA TRBJ2-5 TRBD1 TRBV6-5 CASSYSSTGGQETQYF TGTGCCAGCAGTTACTCATCAACAGGGGGCCAAGAGACCCAGTACTTC
NA TRBJ2-1 TRBD1 TRBV5-1 CASSLAGTGGRTTSYNEQFF TGCGCCAGCAGCTTGGCGGGGACAGGGGGCCGTACGACTTCCTACAATGAGCAGTTCTTC
NA TRBJ2-5 TRBD1 TRBV29-1 CSVARQGGETQYF TGCAGCGTTGCCAGACAGGGGGGAGAGACCCAGTACTTC
NA TRBJ2-7 TRBD2 TRBV6-5 CASSRTSGSSYEQYF TGTGCCAGCAGTCGGACTAGCGGGAGCTCCTACGAGCAGTACTTC
NA TRBJ1-3 TRBD1 TRBV18 CASSPGQDSGNTIYF TGTGCCAGCTCACCAGGACAGGACTCTGGAAACACCATATATTTT
NA TRBJ1-1 TRBD1 TRBV5-1 CASSLGQGHTEAFF TGCGCCAGCAGCTTGGGACAGGGGCACACTGAAGCTTTCTTT